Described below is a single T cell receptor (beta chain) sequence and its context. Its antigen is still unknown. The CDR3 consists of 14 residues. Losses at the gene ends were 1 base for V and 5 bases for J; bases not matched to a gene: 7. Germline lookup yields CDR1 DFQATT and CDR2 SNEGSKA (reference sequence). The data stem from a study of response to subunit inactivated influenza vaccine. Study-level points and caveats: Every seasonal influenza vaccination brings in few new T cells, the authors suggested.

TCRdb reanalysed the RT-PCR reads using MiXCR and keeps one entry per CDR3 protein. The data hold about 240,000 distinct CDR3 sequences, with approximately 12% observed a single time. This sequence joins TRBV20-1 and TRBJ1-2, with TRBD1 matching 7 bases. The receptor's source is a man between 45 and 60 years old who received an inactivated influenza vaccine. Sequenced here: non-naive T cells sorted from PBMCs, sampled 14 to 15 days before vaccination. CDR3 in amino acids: CSARVSGGRYGYTF. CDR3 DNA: TGCAGTGCTAGAGTATCAGGGGGTCGGTATGGCTACACCTTC.